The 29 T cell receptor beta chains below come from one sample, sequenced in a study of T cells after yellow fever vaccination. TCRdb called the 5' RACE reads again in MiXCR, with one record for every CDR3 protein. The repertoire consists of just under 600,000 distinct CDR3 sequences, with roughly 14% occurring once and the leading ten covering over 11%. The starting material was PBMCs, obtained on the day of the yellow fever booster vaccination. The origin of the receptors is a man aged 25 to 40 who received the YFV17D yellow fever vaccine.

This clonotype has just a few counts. CDR3 coding DNA: TGCAGTGCTAGAAAGCAGGGGTCCGCCGGGTTGAGAGATACGCAGTATTTT. Its translation is CSARKQGSAGLRDTQYF. The rearrangement joins TRBV20-1 to TRBJ2-3, with D possibly being TRBD1 (6 bases). The CDR3 contains 17 residues. V was clipped by 2 bases and J by 5 bases, with 23 bases between them. Germline assignment: CDR1 DFQATT and CDR2 SNEGSKA (reference sequence).

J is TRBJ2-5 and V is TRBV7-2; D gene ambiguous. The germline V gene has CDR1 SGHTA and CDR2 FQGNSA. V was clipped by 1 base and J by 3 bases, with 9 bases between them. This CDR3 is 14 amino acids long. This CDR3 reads CASSLEAAEETQYF. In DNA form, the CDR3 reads TGTGCCAGCAGCTTAGAGGCAGCCGAAGAGACCCAGTACTTC.

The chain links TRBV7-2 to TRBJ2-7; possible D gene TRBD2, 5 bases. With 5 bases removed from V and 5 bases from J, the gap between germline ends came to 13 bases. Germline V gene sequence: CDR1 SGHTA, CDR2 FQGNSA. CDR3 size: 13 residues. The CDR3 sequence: CASSLLGVNEQYF. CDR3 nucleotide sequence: TGTGCCAGCAGCCTACTCGGGGTTAACGAGCAGTACTTC.

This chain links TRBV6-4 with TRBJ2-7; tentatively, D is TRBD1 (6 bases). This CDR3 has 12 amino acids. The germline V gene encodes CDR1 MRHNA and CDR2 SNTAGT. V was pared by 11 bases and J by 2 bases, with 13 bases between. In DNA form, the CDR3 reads TGTGCCGGCCGGGACACGACCTACGAGCAGTACTTC. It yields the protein CAGRDTTYEQYF.

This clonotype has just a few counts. Written as DNA, the CDR3 is TGTGCCAGCAGTTACACCACCCGGGACCCCTTAGGCTACACCTTC. As protein: CASSYTTRDPLGYTF. V usage is TRBV6-5 and J usage is TRBJ1-2; tentative D call: TRBD1 (5 bases). Between the trimmed V and J ends, which lost 2 bases and 8 bases, there was a span of 18 bases. Germline-derived CDR1 and CDR2 are MNHEY and SVGAGI. This CDR3 spans 15 amino acids.

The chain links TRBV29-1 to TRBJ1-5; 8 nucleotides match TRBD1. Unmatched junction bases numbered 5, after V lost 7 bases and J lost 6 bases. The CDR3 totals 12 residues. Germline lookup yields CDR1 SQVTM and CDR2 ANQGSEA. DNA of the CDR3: TGCAGCGCCCGACAGGGGACTCAGCCCCAGCATTTT. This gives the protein CSARQGTQPQHF.

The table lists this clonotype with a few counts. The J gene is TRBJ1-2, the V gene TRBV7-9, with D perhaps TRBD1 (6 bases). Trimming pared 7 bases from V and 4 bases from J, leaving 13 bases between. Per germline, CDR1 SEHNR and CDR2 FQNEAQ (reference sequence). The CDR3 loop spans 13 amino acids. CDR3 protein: CASTPSQGYGYTF. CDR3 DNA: TGTGCCAGCACCCCATCACAGGGCTATGGCTACACCTTC.

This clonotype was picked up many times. The CDR3 region is CASSLSGRRVNEQFF. CDR3 nucleotides: TGTGCCAGCAGTCTTAGCGGGAGAAGGGTGAATGAGCAGTTCTTC. The chain is built from TRBV12-3 or TRBV12-4 and TRBJ2-1, with TRBD2 matching over 9 bases. V was pared by 5 bases and J by 7 bases, with 9 bases of the junction left unmatched. CDR3 length equals 15 residues.

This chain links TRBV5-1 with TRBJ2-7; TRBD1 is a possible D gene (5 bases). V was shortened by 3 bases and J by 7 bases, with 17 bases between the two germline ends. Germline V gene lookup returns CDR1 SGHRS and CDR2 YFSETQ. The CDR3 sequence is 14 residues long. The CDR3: CASSYDSGGREQYF. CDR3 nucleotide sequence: TGCGCCAGCAGCTATGACAGTGGCGGTCGGGAGCAGTACTTC.

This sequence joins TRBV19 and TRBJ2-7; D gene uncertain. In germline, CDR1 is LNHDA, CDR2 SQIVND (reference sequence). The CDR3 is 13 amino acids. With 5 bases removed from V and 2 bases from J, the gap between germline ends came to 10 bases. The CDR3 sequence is CASSVGRAYEQYF. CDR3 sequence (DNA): TGTGCCAGTAGTGTTGGCCGGGCCTACGAGCAGTACTTC.

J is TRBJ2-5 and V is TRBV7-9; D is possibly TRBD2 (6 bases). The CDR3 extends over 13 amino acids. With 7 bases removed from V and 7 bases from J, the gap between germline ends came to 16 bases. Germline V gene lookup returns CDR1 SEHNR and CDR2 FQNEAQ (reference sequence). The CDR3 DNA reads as TGTGCCAGCACCCTCGCGGGGTTCGGGACCCAGTACTTC. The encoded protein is CASTLAGFGTQYF.

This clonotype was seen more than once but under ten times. The CDR3 DNA is TGTGCCAGCAGCCAAGATAGCGGGAGCACAGATACGCAGTATTTT. Protein sequence: CASSQDSGSTDTQYF. The gene calls are TRBV4-2 and TRBJ2-3; TRBD2 matches at 7 bases. This CDR3 comprises 15 residues. V shed 0 bases and J 0 bases; nucleotides not matched to a gene: 0. Per germline, CDR1 LGHNA and CDR2 YNFKEQ.

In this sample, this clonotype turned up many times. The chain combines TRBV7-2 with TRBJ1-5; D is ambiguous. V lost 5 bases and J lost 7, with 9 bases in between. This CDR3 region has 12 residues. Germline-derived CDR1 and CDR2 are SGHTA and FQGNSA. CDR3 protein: CASSRAQQPQHF. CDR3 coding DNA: TGTGCCAGCAGCCGGGCCCAGCAGCCCCAGCATTTT.

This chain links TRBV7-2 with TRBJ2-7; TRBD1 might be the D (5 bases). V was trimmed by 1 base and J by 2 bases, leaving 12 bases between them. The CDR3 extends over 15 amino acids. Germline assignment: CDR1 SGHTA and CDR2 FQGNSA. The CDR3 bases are TGTGCCAGCAGCTTAGGCTTAGGGGCGCCCTACGAGCAGTACTTC. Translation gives CASSLGLGAPYEQYF.

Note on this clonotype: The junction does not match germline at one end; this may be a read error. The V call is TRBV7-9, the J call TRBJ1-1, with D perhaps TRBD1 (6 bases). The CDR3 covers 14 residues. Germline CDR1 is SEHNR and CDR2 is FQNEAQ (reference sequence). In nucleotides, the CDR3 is TGTGCCAGCGTCCCGGGGGCCTGGGGGACTGAAGCGTTCTTT. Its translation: CASVPGAWGTEAFF.

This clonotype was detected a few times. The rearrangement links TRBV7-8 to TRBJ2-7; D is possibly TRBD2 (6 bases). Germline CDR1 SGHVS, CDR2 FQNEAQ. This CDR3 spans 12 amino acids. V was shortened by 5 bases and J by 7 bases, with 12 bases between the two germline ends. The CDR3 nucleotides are TGTGCCAGCAGCCGCGGGGCGAGGGAGCAGTACTTC. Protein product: CASSRGAREQYF.

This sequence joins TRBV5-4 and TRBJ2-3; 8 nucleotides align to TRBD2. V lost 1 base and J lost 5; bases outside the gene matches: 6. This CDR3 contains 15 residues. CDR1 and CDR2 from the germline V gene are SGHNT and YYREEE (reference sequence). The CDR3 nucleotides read TGTGCCAGCAGCTTGCGTTCCGGGAGGGTAGATACGCAGTATTTT. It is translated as CASSLRSGRVDTQYF.

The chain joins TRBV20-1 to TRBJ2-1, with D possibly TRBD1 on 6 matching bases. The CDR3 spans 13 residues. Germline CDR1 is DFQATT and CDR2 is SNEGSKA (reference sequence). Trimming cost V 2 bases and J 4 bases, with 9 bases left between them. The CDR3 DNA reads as TGCAGTGCTAGATATAGGGGGTACAATGAGCAGTTCTTC. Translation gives CSARYRGYNEQFF.

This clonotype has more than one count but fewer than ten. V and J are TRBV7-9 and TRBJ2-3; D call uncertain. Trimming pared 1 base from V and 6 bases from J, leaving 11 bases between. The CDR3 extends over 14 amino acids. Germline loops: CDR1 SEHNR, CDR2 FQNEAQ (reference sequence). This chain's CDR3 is CASSLEGALDTQYF. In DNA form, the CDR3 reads TGTGCCAGCAGCTTAGAGGGCGCCTTGGATACGCAGTATTTT. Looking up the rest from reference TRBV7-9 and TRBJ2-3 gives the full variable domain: DTGVSQNPRHKITKRGQNVTFRCDPISEHNRLYWYRQTLGQGPEFLTYFQNEAQLEKSRLLSDRFSAERPKGSFSTLEIQRTEQGDSAMYLCASSLEGALDTQYFGPGTRLTVL.

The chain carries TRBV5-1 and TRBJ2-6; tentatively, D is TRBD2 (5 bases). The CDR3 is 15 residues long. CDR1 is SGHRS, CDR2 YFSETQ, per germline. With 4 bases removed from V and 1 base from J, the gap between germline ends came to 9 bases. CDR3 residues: CASSGGGSGANVLTF. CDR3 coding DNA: TGCGCCAGCAGCGGAGGCGGATCTGGGGCCAACGTCCTGACTTTC. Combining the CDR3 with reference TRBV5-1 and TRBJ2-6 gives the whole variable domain KAGVTQTPRYLIKTRGQQVTLSCSPISGHRSVSWYQQTPGQGLQFLFEYFSETQRNKGNFPGRFSGRQFSNSRSEMNVSTLELGDSALYLCASSGGGSGANVLTFGAGSRLTVL.

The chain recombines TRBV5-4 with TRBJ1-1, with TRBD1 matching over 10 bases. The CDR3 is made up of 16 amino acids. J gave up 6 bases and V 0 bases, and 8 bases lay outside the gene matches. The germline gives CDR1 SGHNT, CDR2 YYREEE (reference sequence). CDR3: CASSLGRTGGDSEAFF. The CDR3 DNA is TGTGCCAGCAGCTTGGGTCGGACAGGGGGGGACTCTGAAGCTTTCTTT.

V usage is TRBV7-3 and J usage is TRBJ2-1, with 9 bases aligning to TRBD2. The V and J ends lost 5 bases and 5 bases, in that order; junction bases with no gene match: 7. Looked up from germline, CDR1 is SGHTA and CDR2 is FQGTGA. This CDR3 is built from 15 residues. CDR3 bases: TGTGCCAGCAGCCCCAGGGCGGGAGGGAACAATGAGCAGTTCTTC. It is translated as CASSPRAGGNNEQFF.

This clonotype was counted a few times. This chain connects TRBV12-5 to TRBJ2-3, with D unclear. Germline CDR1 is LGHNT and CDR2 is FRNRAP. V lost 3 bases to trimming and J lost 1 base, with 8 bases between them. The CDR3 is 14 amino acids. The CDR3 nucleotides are TGTGCTAGTGGTTTAATACCGGGCACAGATACGCAGTATTTT. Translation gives CASGLIPGTDTQYF. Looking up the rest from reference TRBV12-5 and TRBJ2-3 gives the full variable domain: DARVTQTPRHKVTEMGQEVTMRCQPILGHNTVFWYRQTMMQGLELLAYFRNRAPLDDSGMPKDRFSAEMPDATLATLKIQPSEPRDSAVYFCASGLIPGTDTQYFGPGTRLTVL.

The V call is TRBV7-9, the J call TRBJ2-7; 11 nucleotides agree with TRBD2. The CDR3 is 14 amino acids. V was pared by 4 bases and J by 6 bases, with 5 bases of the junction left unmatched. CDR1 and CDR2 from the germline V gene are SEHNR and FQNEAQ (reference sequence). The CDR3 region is CASSSTSGISEQYF. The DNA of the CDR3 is TGTGCCAGCAGCTCGACTAGCGGGATAAGCGAGCAGTACTTC.

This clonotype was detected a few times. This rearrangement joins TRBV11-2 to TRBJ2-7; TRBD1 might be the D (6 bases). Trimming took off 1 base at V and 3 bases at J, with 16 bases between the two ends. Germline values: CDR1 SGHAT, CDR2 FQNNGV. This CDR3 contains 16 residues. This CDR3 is CASSLGWQGSIYEQYF. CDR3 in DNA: TGTGCCAGCAGCTTAGGGTGGCAGGGGTCTATCTACGAGCAGTACTTC.

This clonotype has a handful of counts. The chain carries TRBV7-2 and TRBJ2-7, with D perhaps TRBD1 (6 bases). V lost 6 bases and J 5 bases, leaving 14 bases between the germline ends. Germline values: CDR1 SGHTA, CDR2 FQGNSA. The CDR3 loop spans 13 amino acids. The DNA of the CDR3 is TGTGCCAGCAGATTACAGGGTAGCCACGAGCAGTACTTC. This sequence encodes CASRLQGSHEQYF.

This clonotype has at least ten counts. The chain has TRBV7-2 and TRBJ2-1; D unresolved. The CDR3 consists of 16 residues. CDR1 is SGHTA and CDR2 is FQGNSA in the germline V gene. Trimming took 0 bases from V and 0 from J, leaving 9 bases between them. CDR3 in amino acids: CASSLAVSSSYNEQFF. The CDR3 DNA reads TGTGCCAGCAGCTTAGCAGTTAGCAGCTCCTACAATGAGCAGTTCTTC.

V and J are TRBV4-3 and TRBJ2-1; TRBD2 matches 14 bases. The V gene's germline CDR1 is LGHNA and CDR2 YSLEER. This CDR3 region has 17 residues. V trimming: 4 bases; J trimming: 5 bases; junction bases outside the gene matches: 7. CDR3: CASSRGTSGSWDNEQFF. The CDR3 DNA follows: TGCGCCAGCAGCCGAGGGACTAGCGGGAGTTGGGACAATGAGCAGTTCTTC.

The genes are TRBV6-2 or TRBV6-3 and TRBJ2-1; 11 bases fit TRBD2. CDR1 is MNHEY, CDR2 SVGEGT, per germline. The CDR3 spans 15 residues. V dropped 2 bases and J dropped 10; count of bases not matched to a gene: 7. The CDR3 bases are TGTGCCAGCAGTTACAGGGCGACTAGCGGGATCGAGCAGTTCTTC. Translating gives CASSYRATSGIEQFF.